The rows below give T cell receptor beta chains drawn from one sample of a study of cytomegalovirus exposure and HLA in healthy donors. TCRdb's table, derived via immunoSEQ multiplex PCR, lists solely in-frame clones and lacks some. Of 210,000 or so clones in the sample, 70% to 85% were seen once. Sequencing was carried out using PBMCs. These receptors all stem from a woman aged 55 to 70 in good health and CMV-seropositive. The CDR3 runs from the conserved cysteine through the conserved F or W. The order of the fields is V gene, clone size, D gene, J gene, CDR3 DNA, CDR3 protein. D genes are given only for firm matches. For some rows the clone size is stated as once, few or many, or as a class when expanded; others skip it.

V gene: TRBV5-5; clone size: NA; D gene: NA; J gene: TRBJ1-4; CDR3 DNA: TGTGCCAGCAGCTTGTTCCAGTTCAATGAAAAACTGTTTTTT; CDR3 protein: CASSLFQFNEKLFF
V gene: TRBV6-5; clone size: NA; D gene: TRBD1; J gene: TRBJ1-1; CDR3 DNA: TGTGCCAGCAGGGGACAGACGAACACTGAAGCTTTCTTT; CDR3 protein: CASRGQTNTEAFF
V gene: TRBV29-1; clone size: NA; D gene: TRBD2; J gene: TRBJ2-7; CDR3 DNA: TGCAGCGTTGCAGGACTAGCGGGAGGCTCCTACGAGCAGTACTTC; CDR3 protein: CSVAGLAGGSYEQYF
V gene: TRBV5-6; clone size: NA; D gene: TRBD1; J gene: TRBJ2-7; CDR3 DNA: TGTGCCAGCAGCTCCCGGGACAGGGGCAGGGTGCAGTACTTC; CDR3 protein: CASSSRDRGRVQYF
V gene: TRBV2; clone size: once; D gene: TRBD1; J gene: TRBJ2-1; CDR3 DNA: TGTGCCAGCCGCATAGGGACAGGGGTTTGGGATGAGCAGTTCTTC; CDR3 protein: CASRIGTGVWDEQFF
V gene: TRBV27; clone size: NA; D gene: NA; J gene: TRBJ2-2; CDR3 DNA: TGTGCCAGCAGTCAAAGCGGGCAGCTGAACACCGGGGAGCTGTTTTTT; CDR3 protein: CASSQSGQLNTGELFF
V gene: TRBV11-2; clone size: NA; D gene: TRBD1; J gene: TRBJ2-7; CDR3 DNA: TGTGCCAGCAGCTTAGATCTGGCGACAGGGGGTACGCAGCAGTACTTC; CDR3 protein: CASSLDLATGGTQQYF
V gene: TRBV19; clone size: few; D gene: TRBD1; J gene: TRBJ1-1; CDR3 DNA: TGTGCCAGTAGTACTACAGGGGACACTGAAGCTTTCTTT; CDR3 protein: CASSTTGDTEAFF
V gene: TRBV5-6; clone size: NA; D gene: NA; J gene: TRBJ2-4; CDR3 DNA: TGTGCCAGCAGCTTGGGGGGGCAAAACATTCAGTACTTC; CDR3 protein: CASSLGGQNIQYF
V gene: TRBV5-6; clone size: few; D gene: NA; J gene: TRBJ1-5; CDR3 DNA: TGTGCCAGCAGCTTAAAGGGGGTGGCCCAGCATTTT; CDR3 protein: CASSLKGVAQHF
V gene: TRBV28; clone size: once; D gene: TRBD1; J gene: TRBJ2-1; CDR3 DNA: TGTGCCAGCAGTTCGGGACAGAACAATGAGCAGTTCTTC; CDR3 protein: CASSSGQNNEQFF
V gene: TRBV5-1; clone size: NA; D gene: NA; J gene: TRBJ2-7; CDR3 DNA: TGCGCCAGCAGTTCCGGGACAAACTACGAGCAGTACTTC; CDR3 protein: CASSSGTNYEQYF
V gene: TRBV27; clone size: NA; D gene: NA; J gene: TRBJ1-3; CDR3 DNA: TGTGCCAGCAGTTTTCGTGGAAACACCATATATTTT; CDR3 protein: CASSFRGNTIYF
V gene: TRBV11-2; clone size: few; D gene: TRBD1; J gene: TRBJ2-7; CDR3 DNA: TGTGCCAGCAGCCGAGTGGGGGGGACAGGGGCCCACGAGCAGTACTTC; CDR3 protein: CASSRVGGTGAHEQYF
V gene: TRBV5-1; clone size: NA; D gene: NA; J gene: TRBJ2-7; CDR3 DNA: TGCGCCAGCAGATCTGCCTCGGGCTACGAGCAGTACTTC; CDR3 protein: CASRSASGYEQYF
V gene: TRBV14; clone size: NA; D gene: NA; J gene: TRBJ2-2; CDR3 DNA: TGTGCCAGCAGCCAAGGTCGGACCGGGGAGCTGTTTTTT; CDR3 protein: CASSQGRTGELFF
V gene: TRBV7-9; clone size: NA; D gene: TRBD1; J gene: TRBJ1-1; CDR3 DNA: TGTGCCAGCAGCTGGGGACAGGCGAACACTGAAGCTTTCTTT; CDR3 protein: CASSWGQANTEAFF
V gene: TRBV30; clone size: NA; D gene: NA; J gene: TRBJ1-6; CDR3 DNA: TGTGCCTGGATCTTCCAGGGAAATAATTCACCCCTCCACTTT; CDR3 protein: CAWIFQGNNSPLHF
V gene: TRBV6-6; clone size: NA; D gene: TRBD1; J gene: TRBJ2-5; CDR3 DNA: TGTGCCAGCAGTTACGGGACAGGAGAGACCCAGTACTTC; CDR3 protein: CASSYGTGETQYF
V gene: TRBV10-3; clone size: NA; D gene: NA; J gene: TRBJ1-3; CDR3 DNA: TGTGCCACGCTGGCCAGGGCTGGAAACACCATATATTTT; CDR3 protein: CATLARAGNTIYF
V gene: TRBV15; clone size: NA; D gene: TRBD1; J gene: TRBJ2-5; CDR3 DNA: TGTGCCACCAGCAGAGACCGGGACAGTCAAGAGACCCAGTACTTC; CDR3 protein: CATSRDRDSQETQYF
V gene: TRBV7-9; clone size: NA; D gene: NA; J gene: TRBJ2-5; CDR3 DNA: TGTGCCAGCAGCTTATTTCTACTCCAAGAGACCCAGTACTTC; CDR3 protein: CASSLFLLQETQYF
V gene: TRBV7-8; clone size: NA; D gene: NA; J gene: TRBJ2-1; CDR3 DNA: TGTGCCAGCAGCCTTAGTCTCTCCTACAATGAGCAGTTCTTC; CDR3 protein: CASSLSLSYNEQFF
V gene: TRBV28; clone size: NA; D gene: TRBD1; J gene: TRBJ2-1; CDR3 DNA: TGTGCCAGCGCACCTCCCGGGACAGATTCCAATGAGCAGTTCTTC; CDR3 protein: CASAPPGTDSNEQFF
V gene: TRBV27; clone size: NA; D gene: TRBD1; J gene: TRBJ1-4; CDR3 DNA: TGTGCCAGCAGTTGGGGACAGGGTAGCGAAAAACTGTTTTTT; CDR3 protein: CASSWGQGSEKLFF
V gene: TRBV5-6; clone size: NA; D gene: TRBD2; J gene: TRBJ2-7; CDR3 DNA: TGTGCCAGCAGCTTGGATGGGAGGGCGGGGGGGTACTACTTC; CDR3 protein: CASSLDGRAGGYYF
V gene: TRBV11-1; clone size: NA; D gene: NA; J gene: TRBJ2-3; CDR3 DNA: TGTGCCAGCAGGCCCTACCGATCGAGCACAGATACGCAGTATTTT; CDR3 protein: CASRPYRSSTDTQYF
V gene: TRBV19; clone size: NA; D gene: TRBD2; J gene: TRBJ2-5; CDR3 DNA: TGTGCCAGTAGTTCCGGACTAGACCGAGAGACCCAGTACTTC; CDR3 protein: CASSSGLDRETQYF
V gene: TRBV2; clone size: NA; D gene: NA; J gene: TRBJ2-4; CDR3 DNA: TGTGCCAGCAGTGAAGCAAGAACCACCAGAATTCAGTACTTC; CDR3 protein: CASSEARTTRIQYF
V gene: TRBV5-1; clone size: once; D gene: NA; J gene: TRBJ2-3; CDR3 DNA: TGCGCCAGCAGCTTGGGGGACACAGGCACAGATACGCAGTATTTT; CDR3 protein: CASSLGDTGTDTQYF
V gene: TRBV10-3; clone size: NA; D gene: NA; J gene: TRBJ1-3; CDR3 DNA: TGTGCCATCAGTGACAGAACCTCTGGAAACACCATATATTTT; CDR3 protein: CAISDRTSGNTIYF
V gene: TRBV5-1; clone size: NA; D gene: TRBD2; J gene: TRBJ2-2; CDR3 DNA: TGCGCCAGCAGCGCAGGGACTAGCGGATACACCGGGGAGCTGTTTTTT; CDR3 protein: CASSAGTSGYTGELFF
V gene: TRBV30; clone size: NA; D gene: NA; J gene: TRBJ1-2; CDR3 DNA: TGTGCCTGGAGTCCCCAGGTCTATGGCTACACCTTC; CDR3 protein: CAWSPQVYGYTF
V gene: TRBV6-6; clone size: few; D gene: NA; J gene: TRBJ2-5; CDR3 DNA: TGTGCCAGCAGCCCGCCCCTAAAGACCCAGTACTTC; CDR3 protein: CASSPPLKTQYF
V gene: TRBV28; clone size: NA; D gene: NA; J gene: TRBJ2-7; CDR3 DNA: TGTGCCAGCAGAGCCGGGAGTAGCGAGCAGTACTTC; CDR3 protein: CASRAGSSEQYF
V gene: TRBV4-1; clone size: NA; D gene: NA; J gene: TRBJ2-3; CDR3 DNA: TGCGCCAGCAGCCAAGGAGGCAGGGGAGGGGATACGCAGTATTTT; CDR3 protein: CASSQGGRGGDTQYF
V gene: TRBV5-1; clone size: NA; D gene: TRBD2; J gene: TRBJ2-5; CDR3 DNA: TGCGCCAGCAGCTTGCTCCCTAGCGGGGGTGAGACCCAGTACTTC; CDR3 protein: CASSLLPSGGETQYF
V gene: TRBV6-5; clone size: NA; D gene: NA; J gene: TRBJ2-1; CDR3 DNA: TGTGCCAGCAGTCCCGCGGGGAACGGTGAGCAGTTCTTC; CDR3 protein: CASSPAGNGEQFF
V gene: TRBV28; clone size: NA; D gene: TRBD1; J gene: TRBJ1-2; CDR3 DNA: TGTGCCAGCAGTCCGAACCCGTACTTCCGGGACAGGGAAAGGGGTAACTATGGCTACACCTTC; CDR3 protein: CASSPNPYFRDRERGNYGYTF
V gene: TRBV6-5; clone size: few; D gene: TRBD2; J gene: TRBJ2-1; CDR3 DNA: TGTGCCAGCAAAGAAACTAGCGGGGAGATCAATGAGCAGTTCTTC; CDR3 protein: CASKETSGEINEQFF
V gene: TRBV6-5; clone size: NA; D gene: TRBD2; J gene: TRBJ2-3; CDR3 DNA: TGTGCCAGCAGTTCGACTAGCGGGAGGGTGGATACGCAGTATTTT; CDR3 protein: CASSSTSGRVDTQYF